The 24 T cell receptor beta chains listed next were all sequenced from one sample in a study of shared T cell receptors in the human thymus. TCRdb's table, derived via immunoSEQ multiplex PCR, lists solely in-frame clones and lacks some. The sample yields approximately 660,000 clones, approximately 88% seen once. The data also belong to a second study, concerning human thymus T cells.

Sequenced: thymocytes. These receptors were taken from a boy in the first two years of life with a congenital heart defect.

This clone has just one count. The rearrangement joins TRBV19 to TRBJ2-5; 7 positions match TRBD1. This CDR3 has 14 amino acids. Germline V CDR1 and CDR2: LNHDA, SQIVND (reference sequence). V shed 4 bases, J shed 4 bases, and the junction held 6 bases outside the gene matches. The CDR3 here is CASSKQGMGETQYF. The CDR3 DNA reads as TGTGCCAGTAGTAAACAGGGGATGGGAGAGACCCAGTACTTC.

DNA for the CDR3: TGTGCCAGCACCGTAGGGGAGCGGGTCGCGGTCACTGAAGCTTTCTTT. Protein sequence: CASTVGERVAVTEAFF. The rearrangement joins TRBV21-1 to TRBJ1-1. TRBV21-1 is a recognized pseudogene. CDR3 length: 16 amino acids.

The V and J genes are TRBV15 and TRBJ1-5; D is perhaps TRBD1 (5 bases). This CDR3 has 15 residues. V shed 0 bases and J shed 7 bases, with 13 bases lying between them. Germline V CDR1 and CDR2: LNHNV, YYDKDF (reference sequence). The CDR3 protein is CATSRDVPGSQPQHF. The DNA of the CDR3 is TGTGCCACCAGCAGAGATGTTCCAGGGTCCCAGCCCCAGCATTTT.

The chain joins TRBV9 to TRBJ2-1; TRBD2 matches 12 bases. Germline loops: CDR1 SGDLS, CDR2 YYNGEE. The V segment lost 3 bases and the J segment 4 bases; nucleotides outside the gene matches: 8. This CDR3 contains 17 residues. CDR3 region: CASSAMLAGGKYNEQFF. CDR3 nucleotides: TGTGCCAGCAGCGCCATGCTAGCGGGAGGGAAGTACAATGAGCAGTTCTTC.

The chain joins TRBV30 to TRBJ1-1; 8 nucleotides match TRBD1. CDR1 and CDR2 from the germline V gene are GTSNPN and SVGIG (reference sequence). J was trimmed by 4 bases and V by 3 bases; bases with no gene match: 4. CDR3 size: 13 residues. Here the CDR3 reads CAWRPDRATEAFF. The CDR3 coding sequence is TGTGCCTGGAGACCGGACAGGGCCACTGAAGCTTTCTTT.

V gene TRBV15 combines with J gene TRBJ2-1; TRBD2 might be the D (6 bases). There are 15 residues in the CDR3. CDR1 and CDR2 from the germline V gene are LNHNV and YYDKDF (reference sequence). The V and J ends lost 0 bases and 9 bases respectively, with 15 bases between them. The CDR3 bases are TGTGCCACCAGCAGAGATCGCGGGAACTGGGGTGAGCAGTTCTTC. Its translation: CATSRDRGNWGEQFF.

The chain uses TRBV14 and TRBJ1-2; a weak D match, TRBD1 (5 bases). Trimming took 0 bases from V and 11 from J, leaving 10 bases between them. CDR3 length: 12 amino acids. Germline assignment: CDR1 SGHDN and CDR2 FVKESK. The CDR3 DNA reads as TGTGCCAGCAGCCAAGATTCGGGGGGATACACCTTC. This translates into CASSQDSGGYTF.

The chain has TRBV6-5 and TRBJ1-2; a possible D gene is TRBD1 (5 bases). V was shortened by 4 bases and J by 3 bases, with 15 bases between the two germline ends. Per the germline V gene, CDR1 is MNHEY and CDR2 is SVGAGI. The CDR3 length is 15 residues. The chain's CDR3 is CASSSRETAHYGYTF. In nucleotides, the CDR3 is TGTGCCAGCAGTTCCAGAGAGACAGCCCACTATGGCTACACCTTC.

This chain uses TRBV18 with TRBJ2-7; the match to TRBD1 covers 9 bases. J lost 3 bases, V lost 3 bases, and 9 bases had no gene match. The germline V gene encodes CDR1 KGHSH and CDR2 LQKENI. This CDR3 is built from 16 residues. CDR3: CASSPLLQGAIYEQYF. CDR3 nucleotide sequence: TGTGCCAGCTCACCCTTGTTACAGGGGGCAATCTACGAGCAGTACTTC.

The J gene is TRBJ2-7, the V gene TRBV29-1, with D perhaps TRBD2 (5 bases). Germline CDR1 reads SQVTM; CDR2 reads ANQGSEA. V was pared by 3 bases and J by 7 bases, with 10 bases between. The CDR3 is made up of 11 amino acids. CDR3 in DNA: TGCAGCGTTGAGGGAGCGCGGGAGCAGTACTTC. Its protein is CSVEGAREQYF.

This clone was seen a handful of times. This chain links TRBV28 with TRBJ2-5; 12 bases are shared with TRBD2. CDR1 and CDR2 (germline): MDHEN, SYDVKM. Trimming took 6 bases from V and 4 from J; bases not matched to a gene: 15. This CDR3 has 18 residues. The CDR3 sequence: CASSPTRPSGRGVETQYF. Here the CDR3 DNA reads TGTGCCAGCAGCCCAACCCGCCCTAGCGGGAGGGGGGTAGAGACCCAGTACTTC.

The rearrangement uses TRBV19 and TRBJ1-2; 7 positions agree with TRBD1. Looked up from germline, CDR1 is LNHDA and CDR2 is SQIVND (reference sequence). Trimming removed 6 bases from V and 6 bases from J; junction bases left unmatched: 10. The CDR3 consists of 14 residues. For the CDR3, the DNA is TGTGCCAGTAGGAACAGGGGACGGGGGAATGGCTACACCTTC. Its translation is CASRNRGRGNGYTF.

The CDR3 loop is CASSSTGLVGTGELFF. CDR3 nucleotides: TGTGCCAGCAGCTCGACAGGGTTAGTGGGTACCGGGGAGCTGTTTTTT. The J gene is TRBJ2-2, the V gene TRBV9, with 7 bases lining up with TRBD1. J was trimmed by 5 bases and V by 4 bases; bases with no gene match: 11. CDR3 length equals 16 residues. Germline lookup yields CDR1 SGDLS and CDR2 YYNGEE. The full variable domain, in which reference TRBV9 and TRBJ2-2 provide the parts outside the CDR3, is DSGVTQTPKHLITATGQRVTLRCSPRSGDLSVYWYQQSLDQGLQFLIQYYNGEERAKGNILERFSAQQFPDLHSELNLSSLELGDSALYFCASSSTGLVGTGELFFGEGSRLTVL.

The rearrangement uses TRBV27 and TRBJ2-7; weak D call: TRBD1 (5 bases). Trimming pared 6 bases from V and 5 bases from J, leaving 14 bases between. The CDR3 extends over 13 amino acids. Germline V gives CDR1 MNHEY, CDR2 SMNVEV (reference sequence). CDR3 residues: CASRQTGLDEQYF. The CDR3 DNA is TGTGCCAGCAGACAAACAGGTCTTGACGAGCAGTACTTC.

The rearrangement uses TRBV11-2 and TRBJ1-1; 8 bases align to TRBD1. The trim removed 5 bases at V and 1 base at J, leaving 9 bases unmatched. The CDR3 length is 16 residues. CDR1 and CDR2 (germline): SGHAT, FQNNGV. CDR3 amino acids: CASSHPRGPWNTEAFF. As DNA, the CDR3 is TGTGCCAGCAGCCACCCCAGGGGGCCATGGAACACTGAAGCTTTCTTT.

The rearrangement joins TRBV29-1 to TRBJ2-7; 8 bases are shared with TRBD2. After removal of 3 bases from V and 2 bases from J, the junction contained 6 bases not matched to a gene. This CDR3 is 14 amino acids long. Per the germline V gene, CDR1 is SQVTM and CDR2 is ANQGSEA. The CDR3 bases are TGCAGCGTTGAGGTCCCGGGGGGGGCCTACGAGCAGTACTTC. Translating gives CSVEVPGGAYEQYF.

This clone was observed a handful of times. The rearrangement links TRBV7-2 to TRBJ2-7; TRBD1 matches 10 bases. Germline CDR1 reads SGHTA; CDR2 reads FQGNSA. The CDR3 is 18 amino acids. V shed 5 bases and J 2 bases; nucleotides not matched to a gene: 15. The CDR3 coding sequence is TGTGCCAGCAGCCCGGTCCCGGGACAGGGGAGGGGGGCCTACGAGCAGTACTTC. It specifies CASSPVPGQGRGAYEQYF.

The J gene is TRBJ2-5, the V gene TRBV29-1; 7 bases are shared with TRBD2. CDR3 length equals 14 residues. V lost 5 bases to trimming and J lost 5 bases; unmatched junction nucleotides: 11. Germline CDR1 reads SQVTM; CDR2 reads ANQGSEA. The CDR3 nucleotides are TGCAGCGTTTCTTCTAGCGGACAAGGGGAGACCCAGTACTTC. Translation: CSVSSSGQGETQYF.

The rearrangement uses TRBV11-2 and TRBJ1-1; 8 positions match TRBD1. V lost 5 bases to trimming and J lost 6 bases; unmatched junction nucleotides: 8. There are 14 residues in the CDR3. The germline V gene has CDR1 SGHAT and CDR2 FQNNGV. The CDR3 is CASSPQGAGAEAFF. The CDR3 DNA reads as TGTGCCAGCAGCCCCCAGGGGGCCGGAGCTGAAGCTTTCTTT.

This clone appeared a few times. The chain combines TRBV19 with TRBJ1-3, with TRBD1 matching over 12 bases. The CDR3 has 15 amino acids. From germline, CDR1 is LNHDA and CDR2 SQIVND (reference sequence). Trimming cost V 3 bases and J 8 bases; bases outside gene matches: 5. The CDR3 DNA is TGTGCCAGTAGTATTGGGACAGGGGGCTTAGACACCATATATTTT. Its protein product is CASSIGTGGLDTIYF.

The chain is built from TRBV28 and TRBJ2-7; 11 nucleotides align to TRBD2. V lost 4 bases and J lost 5; bases outside the gene matches: 10. Germline V lookup: CDR1 MDHEN, CDR2 SYDVKM. This CDR3 is 16 amino acids long. The CDR3 bases are TGTGCCAGCAGTTCGCCTACTAGCGGGAGAATCAACGAGCAGTACTTC. It is translated as CASSSPTSGRINEQYF.

The genes are TRBV4-1 and TRBJ2-1; 11 bases are a match to TRBD2. CDR3 length: 16 residues. V was pared by 3 bases and J by 5 bases, with 6 bases of the junction left unmatched. Looked up from germline, CDR1 is MGHRA and CDR2 is YSYEKL. The CDR3 sequence is CASSHFIAGGDNEQFF. The CDR3 region has the DNA TGCGCCAGCAGCCACTTTATAGCGGGAGGGGACAATGAGCAGTTCTTC.

The CDR3 bases are TGTGCCAGCAGTGAAGGGGACAGGGGAAACACTGAAGCTTTCTTT. Translated: CASSEGDRGNTEAFF. This chain links TRBV2 with TRBJ1-1, with TRBD1 matching over 10 bases. The length of the CDR3 is 15 residues. Germline CDR1 is SNHLY and CDR2 is FYNNEI. V shed 1 base, J shed 2 bases, and the junction held 1 base outside the gene matches.

This clone was counted only a few times. DNA for the CDR3: TGCGCCAGCCACAGCTTCCCTTCCTACGAGCAGTACTTC. This translates into CASHSFPSYEQYF. The rearrangement links TRBV23-1 to TRBJ2-7; D is unresolved. TRBV23-1 is an ORF; its function is uncertain. V was pared by 8 bases and J by 1 base, with 12 bases between. This CDR3 comprises 13 residues.